The 23 T cell receptor beta chains below come from one sample, sequenced in a study of cytomegalovirus exposure and HLA in healthy donors (dated by TCRdb to 2017 to 2019). Preparation of the library involved the immunoSEQ multiplex PCR assay. The multiplex PCR relied on a mix of 60 forward primers for TCR Vbeta segments and 13 reverse primers for TCR Jbeta segments. In its TCRdb copy, this immuneACCESS table keeps in-frame sequences only and misses some clones. Where compared with another copy, unresolved V genes explain less than half of these, and the others have no known cause. The sample yields 100,000 or so clones; less than 85% were counted once. Roughly 5.4% of the sample lies in the top ten. Sequenced sample: PBMCs. The source is a man aged 30 to 39 in good health and CMV-seropositive.

The CDR3 loop reads CASSYSSTGNTDTQYF. Here the CDR3 DNA reads TGTGCCAGCAGTTACTCGTCGACAGGGAACACAGATACGCAGTATTTT. This chain joins TRBV6-6 and TRBJ2-3, with 7 bases lining up with TRBD1. The germline V gene has CDR1 MNHNY and CDR2 SVGAGI (reference sequence). CDR3 length: 16 amino acids. Trimming took 0 bases from V and 2 from J; bases not matched to a gene: 5.

The rearrangement joins TRBV6-7 to TRBJ2-2; weak D call: TRBD1 (7 bases). TRBV6-7 has ORF status, its function being uncertain. This CDR3 has 16 amino acids. V was cut by 2 bases and J by 6 bases, with 16 bases left in between. CDR3 in amino acids: CASSYPKTGRSGELFF. CDR3 coding DNA: TGTGCCAGCAGTTACCCTAAGACAGGGAGGTCCGGGGAGCTGTTTTTT.

This chain joins TRBV28 and TRBJ2-7; a weak D match, TRBD2 (5 bases). The germline gives CDR1 MDHEN, CDR2 SYDVKM. The CDR3 consists of 12 residues. Trimming took 3 bases from V and 6 from J, leaving 9 bases between them. CDR3 loop: CASSLPRGEQYF. The CDR3 region has the DNA TGTGCCAGCAGTTTGCCTCGGGGCGAGCAGTACTTC.

The chain recombines TRBV7-3 with TRBJ2-3; the match to TRBD1 covers 7 bases. Germline CDR1 and CDR2: SGHTA and FQGTGA. J gave up 7 bases and V 5 bases, and 9 bases lay outside the gene matches. The CDR3 spans 14 residues. CDR3 nucleotide sequence: TGTGCCAGCAGCGCGTCCACAGGGGTAAATACGCAGTATTTT. Amino acids: CASSASTGVNTQYF.

Points on this clone: With only one base between it and a far larger clone, this is likely a read error. V is TRBV4-2 and J is TRBJ2-5; D perhaps matches TRBD2 (5 bases). The CDR3 loop spans 16 amino acids. The V end was cut by 1 base, the J end by 5 bases, with 17 bases between. CDR1 and CDR2 (germline): LGHNA, YNFKEQ. CDR3 amino acids: CASSQAERLTGETQYF. CDR3 DNA sequence: TGTGCCAGCAGCCAAGCTGAGCGCCTCACGGGGGAGACCCAGTACTTC.

This sequence joins TRBV5-5 and TRBJ1-6, with a possible D match to TRBD1 (5 bases). The germline V gene encodes CDR1 SGHKS and CDR2 YYEKEE (reference sequence). This CDR3 region has 15 residues. The V and J ends lost 3 bases and 9 bases respectively, with 16 bases between them. CDR3 DNA sequence: TGTGCCAGCAGCTCCTTTGGGGGGGAAGGTTCACCCCTCCACTTT. It specifies CASSSFGGEGSPLHF.

The chain links TRBV6-1 to TRBJ2-7; TRBD1 agrees at 10 bases. With V trimmed by 6 bases and J by 2 bases, 7 bases remained unmatched. The germline gives CDR1 MNHNS, CDR2 SASEGT. CDR3 size: 15 residues. CDR3 sequence reads: CASRVTGTGAYEQYF. CDR3 in DNA: TGTGCCAGCAGAGTGACCGGGACAGGGGCCTACGAGCAGTACTTC.

The rearrangement links TRBV6-1 to TRBJ2-5; D is perhaps TRBD1 (6 bases). Germline V gene data show CDR1 as MNHNS and CDR2 as SASEGT. Between the trimmed V and J ends, which lost 6 bases and 5 bases, there was a span of 19 bases. The CDR3 loop spans 15 amino acids. The CDR3 nucleotides are TGTGCCAGCAGAGAACAGGGTATGGGGATGGAGACCCAGTACTTC. Protein sequence: CASREQGMGMETQYF.

This clone was seen once. The J gene is TRBJ2-6, the V gene TRBV7-9, with TRBD1 as a possible D gene (6 bases). In germline, CDR1 is SEHNR, CDR2 FQNEAQ (reference sequence). With 5 bases removed from V and 8 bases from J, the gap between germline ends came to 10 bases. The CDR3 runs to 13 residues. This CDR3 reads CASSLTGPNVLTF. DNA for the CDR3: TGTGCCAGCAGCCTTACAGGGCCCAACGTCCTGACTTTC.

The rearrangement joins TRBV4-2 to TRBJ1-1; 7 bases align to TRBD1. CDR3 length equals 13 residues. Trimming removed 1 base from V and 7 bases from J; junction bases left unmatched: 3. Per germline, CDR1 LGHNA and CDR2 YNFKEQ. CDR3 in DNA: TGTGCCAGCAGCCAAGGACGGGACAGTGAAGCTTTCTTT. Translation gives CASSQGRDSEAFF.

The gene calls are TRBV7-9 and TRBJ1-1, with a tentative D call TRBD1 (6 bases). Deletions cut 1 base from V and 11 bases from J, with 14 bases between. This CDR3 has 13 residues. CDR1 is SEHNR, CDR2 FQNEAQ, per germline (reference sequence). CDR3 protein: CASSLGDTRMAFF. The CDR3 DNA sequence: TGTGCCAGCAGCTTAGGGGACACAAGGATGGCTTTCTTT.

The gene calls are TRBV5-6 and TRBJ2-7; 7 nucleotides match TRBD1. CDR1 and CDR2 (germline): SGHDT, YYEEEE. This CDR3 region has 13 residues. V shed 0 bases, J shed 3 bases, and the junction held 0 bases outside the gene matches. This chain's CDR3 is CASSLGTGYEQYF. CDR3 in DNA: TGTGCCAGCAGCTTGGGGACAGGCTACGAGCAGTACTTC.

The V gene is TRBV7-2, the J gene TRBJ1-2; TRBD1 aligns across 8 bases. The CDR3 covers 16 residues. Trimming removed 1 base from V and 6 bases from J; junction bases left unmatched: 10. Per the germline V gene, CDR1 is SGHTA and CDR2 is FQGNSA. CDR3 region: CASSLDTRGRIDGYTF. Written as DNA, the CDR3 is TGTGCCAGCAGCTTAGATACCAGGGGGCGTATAGATGGCTACACCTTC. The full variable domain, with the rest looked up from reference TRBV7-2 and TRBJ1-2, is GAGVSQSPSNKVTEKGKDVELRCDPISGHTALYWYRQSLGQGLEFLIYFQGNSAPDKSGLPSDRFSAERTGGSVSTLTIQRTQQEDSAVYLCASSLDTRGRIDGYTFGSGTRLTVV.

This sequence joins TRBV6-5 and TRBJ1-2, with 10 bases identical to TRBD1. CDR1 and CDR2 (germline): MNHEY, SVGAGI. Trimming took 5 bases from V and 8 from J; bases not matched to a gene: 11. This CDR3 is built from 15 residues. DNA for the CDR3: TGTGCCAGCAGTCCCGCGGGGACAGGGGAATACGGCTACACCTTC. It translates to CASSPAGTGEYGYTF.

The V gene is TRBV7-9, the J gene TRBJ1-4, with D perhaps TRBD1 (6 bases). Trimming took off 1 base at V and 5 bases at J, with 8 bases between the two ends. This CDR3 contains 14 residues. The germline gives CDR1 SEHNR, CDR2 FQNEAQ (reference sequence). The DNA of the CDR3 is TGTGCCAGCAGCTTAGGTCAGGGGAATGAAAAACTGTTTTTT. Translated, it gives CASSLGQGNEKLFF.

This rearrangement joins TRBV7-4 to TRBJ1-1, with D tentatively TRBD1 (6 bases). The CDR3 sequence is 15 residues long. Germline loops: CDR1 SGHVT, CDR2 SQSDAQ. The V and J ends lost 1 base and 5 bases respectively, with 14 bases between them. Here the CDR3 DNA reads TGTGCCAGCAGCTTAGTGGGCAGGGGAAGGACTGAAGCTTTCTTT. It translates to CASSLVGRGRTEAFF.

This clone was counted between two and nine times. The chain couples TRBV19 to TRBJ1-3, with 7 bases lining up with TRBD1. This CDR3 is built from 19 residues. Germline assignment: CDR1 LNHDA and CDR2 SQIVND (reference sequence). J gave up 3 bases and V 6 bases, and 20 bases lay outside the gene matches. The CDR3 loop reads CASSNSGTENLIGGNTIYF. The CDR3 DNA follows: TGTGCCAGTAGCAATTCCGGGACAGAGAACCTTATTGGTGGAAACACCATATATTTT.

The chain links TRBV21-1 to TRBJ2-2; the D segment call TRBD2 is taken from the table without a DNA check. TRBV21-1 is a listed pseudogene. The length of the CDR3 is 15 residues. CDR3 sequence reads: CASSNGTSRAGELFF. CDR3 in DNA: TGTGCCAGCAGCAACGGGACTAGTCGGGCCGGGGAGCTGTTTTTT.

CDR3 sequence (DNA): TGTGCCAGCAGTTACCTCGGACAGGGTGCGGAAGAGACCCAGTACTTC. Translation: CASSYLGQGAEETQYF. The chain couples TRBV6-5 to TRBJ2-5, with TRBD1 matching 8 bases. The CDR3 extends over 16 amino acids. Unmatched junction bases numbered 8, after V lost 2 bases and J lost 3 bases. CDR1 MNHEY and CDR2 SVGAGI come from the germline V gene.

The chain employs TRBV6-5 and TRBJ2-1, with D possibly TRBD2 on 6 matching bases. The CDR3 is made up of 12 amino acids. Germline CDR1 is MNHEY and CDR2 is SVGAGI. V dropped 5 bases and J dropped 10 bases, with 12 bases sitting between them. In DNA, the CDR3 is TGTGCCAGCAGTCAGGGTGGAGGGGAGCAGTTCTTC. It codes for CASSQGGGEQFF.

This chain uses TRBV12-5 with TRBJ1-2, with 7 bases lining up with TRBD1. This CDR3 has 16 residues. Per the germline V gene, CDR1 is LGHNT and CDR2 is FRNRAP. V was pared by 0 bases and J by 8 bases, with 12 bases of the junction left unmatched. CDR3 sequence (DNA): TGTGCTAGTGGTTTGGTACAGGGGCAAGCGGTAAACGGCTACACCTTC. Translated: CASGLVQGQAVNGYTF. Filled out from reference TRBV12-5 and TRBJ1-2, the complete variable domain reads DARVTQTPRHKVTEMGQEVTMRCQPILGHNTVFWYRQTMMQGLELLAYFRNRAPLDDSGMPKDRFSAEMPDATLATLKIQPSEPRDSAVYFCASGLVQGQAVNGYTFGSGTRLTVV.

Note on this clone: The sample holds other DNA sequences that translate to the same CDR3. The genes are TRBV6-6 and TRBJ2-7; tentatively, D is TRBD1 (5 bases). CDR3 length: 14 amino acids. The germline CDR1 and CDR2 sequences are MNHNY and SVGAGI (reference sequence). Trimming cost V 0 bases and J 0 bases, with 6 bases left between them. CDR3 loop: CASSYSDSSYEQYV. The CDR3 nucleotides are TGTGCCAGCAGTTACTCTGACAGCTCCTACGAGCAGTACGTC.

The V call is TRBV6-5, the J call TRBJ2-3; TRBD2 matches 8 bases. Germline assignment: CDR1 MNHEY and CDR2 SVGAGI. Losses at the gene ends were 7 bases for V and 0 bases for J; bases not matched to a gene: 6. There are 15 residues in the CDR3. The CDR3 here is CASTLLAASTDTQYF. The CDR3 DNA reads as TGTGCCAGCACCTTACTAGCGGCTAGCACAGATACGCAGTATTTT.